The 16 T cell receptor beta chains given below trace back to one sample, sequenced in a study of blood T cell repertoires in COVID-19. Assay: immunoSEQ multiplex PCR; the TCRdb copy retains only in-frame clones and omits some. The sample holds 150,000 to 200,000 clones, around 80% seen once. The sequenced sample was peripheral blood. These receptors came from an elderly woman with COVID-19, enrolled during active disease.

This clone was found a few times. The chain combines TRBV2 with TRBJ1-5, with D maybe TRBD1 (5 bases). This CDR3 contains 13 residues. Germline V gene lookup returns CDR1 SNHLY and CDR2 FYNNEI. V gave up 8 bases and J gave up 4 bases, with 12 bases separating them. CDR3 protein: CASRRGSNQPQHF. The CDR3 region has the DNA TGTGCCAGCCGGCGGGGCAGTAATCAGCCCCAGCATTTT.

The chain recombines TRBV19 with TRBJ2-3, with 7 bases identical to TRBD1. The CDR3 has 15 amino acids. Germline V lookup: CDR1 LNHDA, CDR2 SQIVND (reference sequence). J was trimmed by 0 bases and V by 6 bases; bases with no gene match: 6. CDR3 nucleotides: TGTGCCAGTAGCGGGACAGCGGCAAGCACAGATACGCAGTATTTT. This gives the protein CASSGTAASTDTQYF.

This clone was seen many times. The V gene is TRBV6-7, the J gene TRBJ2-7; tentatively, D is TRBD2 (6 bases). TRBV6-7 is an ORF for which the function is uncertain. The CDR3 sequence is 16 residues long. V lost 7 bases and J 5 bases, leaving 24 bases between the germline ends. CDR3 residues: CASIVTDYAITHEQYF. The CDR3 nucleotides read TGTGCCAGCATAGTGACGGACTACGCCATAACTCACGAGCAGTACTTC.

This clone was seen only once. The chain uses TRBV28 and TRBJ2-1; D unclear. This CDR3 spans 13 amino acids. Per germline, CDR1 MDHEN and CDR2 SYDVKM. Trimming removed 8 bases at V and 7 bases at J, with 15 bases between. The chain's CDR3 is CASGRAFWNEQFF. In nucleotides, the CDR3 is TGTGCCAGCGGGCGAGCCTTTTGGAATGAGCAGTTCTTC.

The CDR3 reads CASSQARSGNEQFF. In nucleotides, the CDR3 is TGTGCCAGCAGCCAAGCAAGGTCGGGAAATGAGCAGTTCTTC. The gene calls are TRBV7-9 and TRBJ2-1; TRBD2 is a possible D gene (5 bases). CDR3 size: 14 residues. The V end lost 5 bases, the J end lost 7 bases, and 15 bases lay between the germline ends. Germline loops: CDR1 SEHNR, CDR2 FQNEAQ (reference sequence).

The genes are TRBV4-1 and TRBJ2-1; 12 positions agree with TRBD2. Unmatched junction bases numbered 5, after V lost 4 bases and J lost 4 bases. This CDR3 has 16 amino acids. The V gene's germline CDR1 is MGHRA and CDR2 YSYEKL. CDR3 amino acids: CASSPRLAGEYNEQFF. The DNA for the CDR3 is TGCGCCAGCAGCCCAAGACTAGCGGGGGAATACAATGAGCAGTTCTTC.

The chain is built from TRBV6-5 and TRBJ1-2; 7 nucleotides line up with TRBD1. Germline V CDR1 and CDR2: MNHEY, SVGAGI. The J segment lost 6 bases and the V segment lost 4 bases, leaving 5 bases of the junction unmatched. The CDR3 is 13 amino acids. The CDR3 is CASSSQGGNGYTF. The CDR3 DNA follows: TGTGCCAGCAGTTCCCAGGGGGGAAATGGCTACACCTTC.

This sequence joins TRBV6-5 and TRBJ1-4, with 9 bases matching TRBD1. This CDR3 region has 15 residues. The germline V gene encodes CDR1 MNHEY and CDR2 SVGAGI. Trimming at V came to 5 bases and at J to 7 bases, leaving 8 bases not matched to a gene. CDR3 bases: TGTGCCAGCAGTCTCCCCAGGACAGGGGTTGAAAAACTGTTTTTT. It yields the protein CASSLPRTGVEKLFF.

The rearrangement links TRBV12-5 to TRBJ1-4, with 7 bases lining up with TRBD1. CDR1 is LGHNT, CDR2 FRNRAP, per germline. J lost 4 bases, V lost 6 bases, and 8 bases had no gene match. The CDR3 consists of 15 residues. The CDR3 here is CASGGTGVVNEKLFF. The DNA of the CDR3 is TGTGCTAGTGGCGGTACAGGGGTTGTTAATGAAAAACTGTTTTTT. Using reference TRBV12-5 and TRBJ1-4 for the parts outside the CDR3, the full variable domain is DARVTQTPRHKVTEMGQEVTMRCQPILGHNTVFWYRQTMMQGLELLAYFRNRAPLDDSGMPKDRFSAEMPDATLATLKIQPSEPRDSAVYFCASGGTGVVNEKLFFGSGTQLSVL.

The chain joins TRBV7-3 to TRBJ2-5; 9 bases line up with TRBD1. The V segment lost 2 bases and the J segment 5 bases; nucleotides outside the gene matches: 6. The CDR3 consists of 15 residues. From germline, CDR1 is SGHTA and CDR2 FQGTGA. In nucleotides, the CDR3 is TGTGCCAGCAGCTTAGGGGGACAGGGTGGGGAGACCCAGTACTTC. Protein product: CASSLGGQGGETQYF.

A single count supports this clone. The gene calls are TRBV4-1 and TRBJ1-2, with a weak D call TRBD1 (6 bases). CDR1 MGHRA and CDR2 YSYEKL come from the germline V gene. V was cut by 2 bases and J by 0 bases, with 10 bases left in between. The CDR3 loop spans 15 amino acids. The CDR3 loop is CASSQQQGTNYGYTF. The CDR3 nucleotides are TGCGCCAGCAGCCAACAACAGGGTACTAACTATGGCTACACCTTC.

J is TRBJ1-1 and V is TRBV20-1; D call uncertain. CDR3 size: 10 residues. Trimming removed 7 bases from V and 6 bases from J, with 9 bases in between. Germline V gene lookup returns CDR1 DFQATT and CDR2 SNEGSKA (reference sequence). CDR3 region: CSEARAEAFF. The CDR3 DNA reads TGCAGTGAGGCTCGGGCTGAAGCTTTCTTT.

The chain links TRBV27 to TRBJ2-1; TRBD2 matches 12 bases. This CDR3 comprises 16 residues. With V trimmed by 5 bases and J by 4 bases, 6 bases remained unmatched. Germline loops: CDR1 MNHEY, CDR2 SMNVEV (reference sequence). The CDR3 nucleotides read TGTGCCAGCAGTCCACTAGCGGGAGGAGGATACAATGAGCAGTTCTTC. This translates into CASSPLAGGGYNEQFF.

In this sample, this clone turned up once. The gene calls are TRBV10-3 and TRBJ2-1; D remains unclear. This CDR3 comprises 14 residues. The V and J ends lost 4 bases and 0 bases respectively, with 7 bases between them. Germline V gene lookup returns CDR1 ENHRY and CDR2 SYGVKD. The CDR3 DNA reads as TGTGCCATCAGTGGCCGGAGCTCCTACAATGAGCAGTTCTTC. This gives the protein CAISGRSSYNEQFF.

This clone has just one count. The rearrangement joins TRBV28 to TRBJ1-1; D possibly corresponds to TRBD1 (5 bases). Per germline, CDR1 MDHEN and CDR2 SYDVKM. The CDR3 sequence is 14 residues long. V was trimmed by 5 bases and J by 1 base, leaving 11 bases between them. CDR3 sequence: CASSGGLWNTEAFF. In nucleotides, the CDR3 is TGTGCCAGCAGTGGGGGACTTTGGAACACTGAAGCTTTCTTT.

In DNA form, the CDR3 reads TGTGCCAGCACCAGTACAGGGAACTATGGCTACACCTTC. Translated, it gives CASTSTGNYGYTF. The chain joins TRBV28 to TRBJ1-2, with D tentatively TRBD1 (6 bases). Germline values: CDR1 MDHEN, CDR2 SYDVKM. This CDR3 is 13 amino acids long. V lost 7 bases to trimming and J lost 2 bases, with 11 bases between them.